One and the same sample provided the 26 T cell receptor beta chains below, sequenced in a study of OX40 agonist ivuxolimab in advanced cancers. Method: immunoSEQ multiplex PCR; TCRdb's copy keeps in-frame clones and lacks some. The top ten hold 2% to 3% of the sample, which has 65,000 to 85,000 clones, around 85% seen once. This material consisted of CD4+ or CD8+ T cells sorted from blood, taken in a trial of the OX40 agonist ivuxolimab. These receptors were obtained from an adult with an advanced solid tumor such as melanoma, head and neck, liver or kidney cancer.

This chain connects TRBV5-5 to TRBJ1-6; no clear D. The germline V gene encodes CDR1 SGHKS and CDR2 YYEKEE (reference sequence). The CDR3 is 15 residues long. Trimming pared 3 bases from V and 7 bases from J, leaving 14 bases between. For the CDR3, the DNA is TGTGCCAGCAGCTGGGTGTCGGGAGGGAATTCACCCCTCCACTTT. It specifies CASSWVSGGNSPLHF.

V gene TRBV6-1 combines with J gene TRBJ2-3; 8 bases line up with TRBD1. The CDR3 loop spans 15 amino acids. CDR1 and CDR2 from the germline V gene are MNHNS and SASEGT. V trimming: 2 bases; J trimming: 1 base; junction bases outside the gene matches: 2. CDR3 DNA: TGTGCCAGCAGTGAAACGACAGGGGGCACAGATACGCAGTATTTT. Encoded protein: CASSETTGGTDTQYF.

This chain links TRBV7-2 with TRBJ1-1, with D maybe TRBD1 (6 bases). Germline values: CDR1 SGHTA, CDR2 FQGNSA. The length of the CDR3 is 13 residues. The germline V and J ends were trimmed by 1 base and 4 bases, with 7 bases remaining between them. CDR3 loop: CASSLDRATEAFF. The CDR3 DNA reads TGTGCCAGCAGCTTAGACAGGGCCACTGAAGCTTTCTTT. Drawing the rest from reference TRBV7-2 and TRBJ1-1, the complete variable domain is GAGVSQSPSNKVTEKGKDVELRCDPISGHTALYWYRQSLGQGLEFLIYFQGNSAPDKSGLPSDRFSAERTGGSVSTLTIQRTQQEDSAVYLCASSLDRATEAFFGQGTRLTVV.

The chain carries TRBV7-8 and TRBJ2-7; tentatively, D is TRBD1 (5 bases). CDR3 length: 15 amino acids. Trimming stripped 0 bases from V and 7 bases from J, with 16 bases between. Germline V gives CDR1 SGHVS, CDR2 FQNEAQ. The CDR3 sequence is CASSLATGAAGEQYF. The CDR3 coding sequence is TGTGCCAGCAGCTTAGCTACAGGCGCGGCAGGGGAGCAGTACTTC.

V usage is TRBV6-6 and J usage is TRBJ1-5; a weak D match, TRBD1 (5 bases). V lost 8 bases to trimming and J lost 0 bases, with 8 bases between them. Germline values: CDR1 MNHNY, CDR2 SVGAGI (reference sequence). The CDR3 is 13 amino acids. The chain's CDR3 is CASHRLSNQPQHF. The DNA of the CDR3 is TGTGCCAGCCACAGGCTTAGCAATCAGCCCCAGCATTTT.

The chain links TRBV18 to TRBJ1-1; D is possibly TRBD1 (6 bases). Trimming stripped 2 bases from V and 4 bases from J, with 11 bases between. The CDR3 is 14 amino acids. CDR1 KGHSH and CDR2 LQKENI come from the germline V gene. Written as DNA, the CDR3 is TGTGCCAGCTCACCAAATAAGGGGGGCACTGAAGCTTTCTTT. It translates to CASSPNKGGTEAFF.

This rearrangement joins TRBV30 to TRBJ2-1, with 11 bases lining up with TRBD1. The CDR3 loop spans 15 amino acids. The J segment lost 5 bases and the V segment lost 5 bases, leaving 8 bases of the junction unmatched. Germline CDR1 and CDR2: GTSNPN and SVGIG (reference sequence). CDR3 amino acids: CAWSAGQGVNNEQFF. CDR3 DNA: TGTGCCTGGTCGGCGGGACAGGGGGTTAACAATGAGCAGTTCTTC.

The chain employs TRBV6-6 and TRBJ2-3, with TRBD1 matching 7 bases. After removal of 5 bases from V and 1 base from J, the junction contained 6 bases not matched to a gene. The germline gives CDR1 MNHNY, CDR2 SVGAGI (reference sequence). The CDR3 runs 15 residues. For the CDR3, the DNA is TGTGCCAGCAGTGACAGGGTCGGGGGCACAGATACGCAGTATTTT. The encoded protein is CASSDRVGGTDTQYF.

The chain has TRBV5-4 and TRBJ2-5; D call uncertain. CDR1 and CDR2 from the germline V gene are SGHNT and YYREEE (reference sequence). The CDR3 totals 14 residues. V lost 1 base and J 3 bases, leaving 10 bases between the germline ends. The CDR3 DNA reads as TGTGCCAGCAGCTTGCCGGGCAGAAAAGAGACCCAGTACTTC. It codes for CASSLPGRKETQYF.

J is TRBJ2-3 and V is TRBV9; D call uncertain. CDR1 and CDR2 from the germline V gene are SGDLS and YYNGEE. This CDR3 spans 13 amino acids. Trimming cost V 4 bases and J 6 bases, with 12 bases left between them. CDR3 sequence (DNA): TGTGCCAGCAGCCGGTGGGTCGGGGATACGCAGTATTTT. Amino acids: CASSRWVGDTQYF.

The CDR3 region has the DNA TGTGCCAGCAGCCCCGGGCAGGGGACTGAAGCTTTCTTT. Residues: CASSPGQGTEAFF. This chain links TRBV7-9 with TRBJ1-1, with D possibly being TRBD1 (6 bases). The CDR3 spans 13 residues. The germline CDR1 and CDR2 sequences are SEHNR and FQNEAQ (reference sequence). V was pared by 5 bases and J by 5 bases, with 12 bases between.

The CDR3 DNA reads as TGTGCCAGCAAGCCGGGGGGTCCCCAAACCAGCTCCTACAATGAGCAGTTCTTC. It specifies CASKPGGPQTSSYNEQFF. This chain connects TRBV6-8 to TRBJ2-1, with TRBD2 matching 7 bases. Germline CDR1 is MNHGY and CDR2 is SAAAGT. Trimming at V came to 7 bases and at J to 0 bases, leaving 15 bases not matched to a gene. There are 18 residues in the CDR3.

The chain recombines TRBV18 with TRBJ1-1; D is perhaps TRBD1 (5 bases). V gave up 3 bases and J gave up 1 base, with 6 bases separating them. Germline V lookup: CDR1 KGHSH, CDR2 LQKENI. The CDR3 is 13 amino acids. CDR3 sequence: CASSPGQNTEAFF. CDR3 coding DNA: TGTGCCAGCTCACCCGGACAGAACACTGAAGCTTTCTTT.

The chain has TRBV5-4 and TRBJ2-3, with D unclear. Germline CDR1 is SGHNT and CDR2 is YYREEE (reference sequence). With 0 bases removed from V and 6 bases from J, the gap between germline ends came to 2 bases. This CDR3 is 11 amino acids long. Here the CDR3 reads CASSLEDTQYF. CDR3 nucleotides: TGTGCCAGCAGCTTGGAGGATACGCAGTATTTT.

The chain combines TRBV28 with TRBJ2-2; TRBD1 is a possible D gene (6 bases). Germline V gene sequence: CDR1 MDHEN, CDR2 SYDVKM. Between the trimmed V and J ends, which lost 7 bases and 5 bases, there was a span of 14 bases. This CDR3 is built from 14 residues. CDR3 DNA: TGTGCCAGCACCCACGGGACAAGGACCGGGGAGCTGTTTTTT. Amino acid sequence: CASTHGTRTGELFF. Filled out from reference TRBV28 and TRBJ2-2, the complete variable domain reads DVKVTQSSRYLVKRTGEKVFLECVQDMDHENMFWYRQDPGLGLRLIYFSYDVKMKEKGDIPEGYSVSREKKERFSLILESASTNQTSMYLCASTHGTRTGELFFGEGSRLTVL.

This chain links TRBV5-4 with TRBJ2-6; D may be TRBD2 (5 bases). Germline CDR1 and CDR2: SGHNT and YYREEE (reference sequence). The CDR3 is made up of 14 amino acids. Trimming left V 0 bases short and J 12 bases short, with 13 bases between. In DNA, the CDR3 is TGTGCCAGCAGCTTGGTCCGGGGAAATGGCGTCCTGACTTTC. Amino acids: CASSLVRGNGVLTF. Looking up the rest from reference TRBV5-4 and TRBJ2-6 gives the full variable domain: ETGVTQSPTHLIKTRGQQVTLRCSSQSGHNTVSWYQQALGQGPQFIFQYYREEENGRGNFPPRFSGLQFPNYSSELNVNALELDDSALYLCASSLVRGNGVLTFGAGSRLTVL.

The CDR3 is CATNRDSNQPQHF. The CDR3 DNA is TGTGCCACCAACAGAGATAGCAATCAGCCCCAGCATTTT. V and J are TRBV2 and TRBJ1-5; unclear D gene. Trimming removed 10 bases from V and 0 bases from J, with 10 bases in between. This CDR3 comprises 13 residues. The V gene's germline CDR1 is SNHLY and CDR2 FYNNEI.

CDR3 sequence (DNA): TGTGCCAGCCACAGGCTTAGCAATCAGCCCCAGCATTTT. It is translated as CASHRLSNQPQHF. This chain links TRBV6-5 with TRBJ1-5, with TRBD1 as a possible D gene (5 bases). Trimming removed 8 bases at V and 0 bases at J, with 8 bases between. Germline assignment: CDR1 MNHEY and CDR2 SVGAGI. This CDR3 contains 13 residues.

V gene TRBV19 combines with J gene TRBJ2-1; unclear D gene. Trimming pared 3 bases from V and 0 bases from J, leaving 9 bases between. The CDR3 runs to 15 residues. Germline assignment: CDR1 LNHDA and CDR2 SQIVND (reference sequence). The DNA for the CDR3 is TGTGCCAGTAGTATCAAGGCGGTCTCCTACAATGAGCAGTTCTTC. Amino acids: CASSIKAVSYNEQFF. The variable domain in full, completed from reference TRBV19 and TRBJ2-1, reads DGGITQSPKYLFRKEGQNVTLSCEQNLNHDAMYWYRQDPGQGLRLIYYSQIVNDFQKGDIAEGYSVSREKKESFPLTVTSAQKNPTAFYLCASSIKAVSYNEQFFGPGTRLTVL.

The J gene is TRBJ1-6, the V gene TRBV19; TRBD1 might be the D (5 bases). CDR3 length: 13 amino acids. Germline V gene data show CDR1 as LNHDA and CDR2 as SQIVND (reference sequence). Trimming took 4 bases from V and 5 from J, leaving 6 bases between them. The CDR3 DNA reads as TGTGCCAGTAGTACGGGGGATAATTCACCCCTCCACTTT. Amino acid sequence: CASSTGDNSPLHF.

The rearrangement links TRBV5-4 to TRBJ2-3; a possible D gene is TRBD2 (5 bases). CDR3 size: 14 residues. V lost 8 bases to trimming and J lost 1 base, with 14 bases between them. Germline loops: CDR1 SGHNT, CDR2 YYREEE (reference sequence). The CDR3 reads CASTLAWGTDTQYF. The CDR3 region has the DNA TGTGCCAGTACGCTAGCCTGGGGCACAGATACGCAGTATTTT.

V is TRBV7-8 and J is TRBJ1-6; D may be TRBD1 (6 bases). This CDR3 spans 16 amino acids. In germline, CDR1 is SGHVS, CDR2 FQNEAQ. Trimming took 2 bases from V and 14 from J, leaving 22 bases between them. CDR3 coding DNA: TGTGCCAGCAGCTTATTTGGGCAGGGGCCGGGAGAGGCCCTCCACTTT. Translation gives CASSLFGQGPGEALHF. The whole variable domain, remainder taken from reference TRBV7-8 and TRBJ1-6, is GAGVSQSPRYKVAKRGQDVALRCDPISGHVSLFWYQQALGQGPEFLTYFQNEAQLDKSGLPSDRFFAERPEGSVSTLKIQRTQQEDSAVYLCASSLFGQGPGEALHFGNGTRLTVT.

The chain employs TRBV27 and TRBJ1-2; D perhaps matches TRBD1 (5 bases). V lost 3 bases and J lost 8, with 13 bases in between. The CDR3 totals 13 residues. From germline, CDR1 is MNHEY and CDR2 SMNVEV (reference sequence). The CDR3 bases are TGTGCCAGCAGTTTCTACGATGGGGGGGGCTACACCTTC. Amino acids: CASSFYDGGGYTF.

The CDR3 sequence: CASSYEGQKDGYTF. In DNA form, the CDR3 reads TGTGCCAGCAGTTACGAGGGGCAAAAGGATGGCTACACCTTC. This rearrangement joins TRBV6-5 to TRBJ1-2; D is possibly TRBD1 (5 bases). From germline, CDR1 is MNHEY and CDR2 SVGAGI. The V end was cut by 2 bases, the J end by 6 bases, with 13 bases between. The CDR3 loop spans 14 amino acids.

The chain uses TRBV5-6 and TRBJ1-2; 8 positions match TRBD1. Trimming at V came to 1 base and at J to 3 bases, leaving 8 bases not matched to a gene. The CDR3 is 16 amino acids. Germline CDR1 reads SGHDT; CDR2 reads YYEEEE. The CDR3 bases are TGTGCCAGCAGCTTGAGCCGACAGGGGAGGGACTATGGCTACACCTTC. This sequence encodes CASSLSRQGRDYGYTF.

This rearrangement joins TRBV12-2 to TRBJ1-2; the table names TRBD1, a call not compared with the DNA. TRBV12-2 is annotated as a pseudogene. This CDR3 comprises 17 residues. The DNA for the CDR3 is TGTGCAAGTCGCCACCCCCTACTTTCCCAGGGGAGTTATGGCTACACCTTC. This sequence encodes CASRHPLLSQGSYGYTF.